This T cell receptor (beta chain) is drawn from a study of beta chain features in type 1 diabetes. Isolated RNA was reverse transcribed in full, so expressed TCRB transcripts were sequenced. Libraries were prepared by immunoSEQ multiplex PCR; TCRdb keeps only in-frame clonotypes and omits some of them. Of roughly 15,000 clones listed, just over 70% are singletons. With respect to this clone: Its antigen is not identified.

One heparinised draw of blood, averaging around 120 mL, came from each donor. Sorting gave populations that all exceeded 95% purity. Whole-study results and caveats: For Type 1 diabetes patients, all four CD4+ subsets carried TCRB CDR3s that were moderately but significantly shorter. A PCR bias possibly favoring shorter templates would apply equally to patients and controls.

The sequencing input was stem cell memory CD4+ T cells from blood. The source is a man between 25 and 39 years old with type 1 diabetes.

CDR3 residues: CASSSAFGGTRHEQFF. The DNA of the CDR3 is TGTGCCAGCAGTTCTGCTTTCGGGGGGACTAGGCATGAGCAGTTCTTC. The rearrangement links TRBV7-2 to TRBJ2-1; the match to TRBD2 covers 8 bases. The CDR3 sequence is 16 residues long. Germline-derived CDR1 and CDR2 are SGHTA and FQGNSA. The ends lost 6 bases at V and 8 bases at J; junction bases unmatched: 15.